This entry lists 20 T cell receptor beta chains sequenced from one sample in a study of blood T cells in healthy people across ages. For the second PCR, which ran for about 7 to 11 cycles, a sample-barcoded 5' primer and a J-beta primer mix were used. TCRdb called the 5' RACE reads again in MiXCR, with one record for every CDR3 protein. The sample lists fewer than 900,000 distinct CDR3 sequences; roughly 41% were seen once. The source material was blood. The receptors come from a woman aged 55-75 years in good health.

This clonotype was seen once. The V gene is TRBV10-3, the J gene TRBJ2-1; D uncertain. The germline V and J ends were trimmed by 6 bases and 5 bases, with 8 bases remaining between them. This CDR3 contains 12 residues. Looked up from germline, CDR1 is ENHRY and CDR2 is SYGVKD. This chain's CDR3 is CAISPTNNEQFF. The CDR3, as DNA: TGTGCCATCAGCCCTACAAACAATGAGCAGTTCTTC.

This clonotype was found once. The chain uses TRBV2 and TRBJ2-4; TRBD2 matches at 7 bases. The J call may be mistaken, given a closer DNA end match to TRBJ2-7. Germline V gene lookup returns CDR1 SNHLY and CDR2 FYNNEI. The CDR3 sequence is 15 residues long. CDR3 bases: TGTGCCAGCAGTGAATCGGGGGGAGGGCGGAACGAGCAGTACTTC. It yields the protein CASSESGGGRNEQYF.

The gene calls are TRBV7-8 and TRBJ2-3; D unclear. Trimming pared 5 bases from V and 6 bases from J, leaving 9 bases between. Germline lookup yields CDR1 SGHVS and CDR2 FQNEAQ. CDR3 length: 12 amino acids. The DNA of the CDR3 is TGTGCCAGCAGCCCACTATGGGATACGCAGTATTTT. It specifies CASSPLWDTQYF. Drawing the rest from reference TRBV7-8 and TRBJ2-3, the complete variable domain is GAGVSQSPRYKVAKRGQDVALRCDPISGHVSLFWYQQALGQGPEFLTYFQNEAQLDKSGLPSDRFFAERPEGSVSTLKIQRTQQEDSAVYLCASSPLWDTQYFGPGTRLTVL.

This clonotype appeared a few times. This rearrangement joins TRBV2 to TRBJ2-5, with D possibly TRBD2 on 5 matching bases. The CDR3 sequence is 16 residues long. Trimming removed 4 bases at V and 2 bases at J, with 17 bases between. CDR1 and CDR2 from the germline V gene are SNHLY and FYNNEI. In DNA, the CDR3 is TGTGCCAGCAGTGGCGGCCGGCCAGCGGTACAAGAGACCCAGTACTTC. It translates to CASSGGRPAVQETQYF.

This clonotype was seen a handful of times. CDR3 sequence: CASSYRTGKEDGYTF. The CDR3 nucleotides are TGTGCCAGCAGTTATAGGACAGGGAAGGAGGATGGCTACACCTTC. The V call is TRBV6-6, the J call TRBJ1-2; 8 bases match TRBD1. The CDR3 loop spans 15 amino acids. The germline CDR1 and CDR2 sequences are MNHNY and SVGAGI (reference sequence). V shed 3 bases, J shed 6 bases, and the junction held 9 bases outside the gene matches.

About this clonotype: An end of the junction does not agree with germline; a read error may underlie this. The rearrangement uses TRBV12-3 or TRBV12-4 and TRBJ2-7; TRBD1 matches 11 bases. This CDR3 contains 14 residues. The CDR3 protein is CASTRTGGSHEQYF. The CDR3 DNA is TGTGCCAGCACCAGGACAGGGGGCTCCCACGAGCAGTACTTC.

The V and J genes are TRBV7-2 and TRBJ2-7; D uncertain. The CDR3 covers 13 residues. Per the germline V gene, CDR1 is SGHTA and CDR2 is FQGNSA. V lost 1 base to trimming and J lost 9 bases, with 13 bases between them. The CDR3 DNA follows: TGTGCCAGCAGCTTAGACTCCTCTGGCGGGCAGTACTTC. Its translation: CASSLDSSGGQYF.

In regard to this clonotype: This could be a read error, since a much larger clone is one nucleotide away. This chain joins TRBV12-3 or TRBV12-4 and TRBJ1-2; D is unresolved. Trimming removed 6 bases from V and 5 bases from J, with 13 bases in between. The CDR3 has 13 residues. The CDR3 bases are TGTGCCAGCAGCATCGGTGGACGGTATGGCTACACCTTC. It codes for CASSIGGRYGYTF.

This clonotype was observed a handful of times. This sequence joins TRBV5-1 and TRBJ2-1; D not certain. V lost 3 bases to trimming and J lost 3 bases, with 7 bases between them. The V gene's germline CDR1 is SGHRS and CDR2 YFSETQ. The CDR3 contains 13 residues. CDR3 residues: CASSWAGYNEQFF. CDR3 nucleotides: TGCGCCAGCAGCTGGGCCGGCTACAATGAGCAGTTCTTC.

This clonotype occurred many times. The gene calls are TRBV10-2 and TRBJ2-1; 7 nucleotides line up with TRBD1. In germline, CDR1 is WSHSY, CDR2 SAAADI. This CDR3 region has 12 residues. The J segment lost 9 bases and the V segment lost 4 bases, leaving 3 bases of the junction unmatched. CDR3 in amino acids: CASSGDSGEQFF. CDR3 coding DNA: TGCGCCAGCAGTGGGGACAGTGGTGAGCAGTTCTTC.

The V and J genes are TRBV18 and TRBJ2-1; D perhaps matches TRBD1 (5 bases). From germline, CDR1 is KGHSH and CDR2 LQKENI. The V end lost 0 bases, the J end lost 2 bases, and 14 bases lay between the germline ends. The CDR3 spans 17 residues. For the CDR3, the DNA is TGTGCCAGCTCACCACCGGCCCAGGGCGGACCCTACAATGAGCAGTTCTTC. This gives the protein CASSPPAQGGPYNEQFF.

The chain combines TRBV10-1 with TRBJ2-1; D gene unclear. V lost 4 bases and J 5 bases, leaving 9 bases between the germline ends. There are 13 residues in the CDR3. The V gene's germline CDR1 is WNHNN and CDR2 SYGVQD (reference sequence). As DNA, the CDR3 is TGCGCCAGCAGTGTTAGGCCCGACAATGAGCAGTTCTTC. Its translation: CASSVRPDNEQFF.

The chain combines TRBV7-2 with TRBJ2-1, with TRBD2 matching 10 bases. The CDR3 extends over 17 amino acids. J was trimmed by 10 bases and V by 5 bases; bases with no gene match: 17. Germline CDR1 SGHTA, CDR2 FQGNSA. CDR3 nucleotides: TGTGCCAGCAGCACTAGGGCCCTAGCGGGAGCATCCTACGAGCAGTTCTTC. Translated, it gives CASSTRALAGASYEQFF.

This clonotype has ten or more counts. The chain joins TRBV5-1 to TRBJ2-7; 7 bases map to TRBD1. The length of the CDR3 is 14 residues. CDR1 is SGHRS and CDR2 is YFSETQ in the germline V gene. V gave up 3 bases and J gave up 2 bases; unmatched junction bases: 5. CDR3 DNA sequence: TGCGCCAGCAGCTGGAAGGGACAGCCCTACGAGCAGTACTTC. It codes for CASSWKGQPYEQYF.

V is TRBV2 and J is TRBJ1-4; no reliable D call. The V and J ends lost 3 bases and 7 bases respectively, with 9 bases between them. Germline assignment: CDR1 SNHLY and CDR2 FYNNEI. The CDR3 extends over 13 amino acids. The CDR3 loop reads CASSDGLGEKLFF. Written as DNA, the CDR3 is TGTGCCAGCAGTGACGGGTTAGGTGAAAAACTGTTTTTT. Full variable domain (rest looked up from reference TRBV2 and TRBJ1-4): EPEVTQTPSHQVTQMGQEVILRCVPISNHLYFYWYRQILGQKVEFLVSFYNNEISEKSEIFDDQFSVERPDGSNFTLKIRSTKLEDSAMYFCASSDGLGEKLFFGSGTQLSVL.

With respect to this clonotype: One end of the junction is discordant with germline, which a read error may explain. V gene TRBV4-1 combines with J gene TRBJ2-4; D gene ambiguous. This CDR3 is 14 amino acids long. Germline V gives CDR1 MGHRA, CDR2 YSYEKL. The CDR3 reads CANSQDLAKNIQYF. CDR3 DNA sequence: TGCGCCAACAGCCAAGATCTAGCCAAAAACATTCAGTACTTC.

CDR3: CSAGDIPGLALEDTQYF. In nucleotides, the CDR3 is TGCAGTGCGGGAGACATCCCGGGACTAGCGTTAGAAGATACGCAGTATTTT. The gene calls are TRBV20-1 and TRBJ2-3, with TRBD2 matching over 10 bases. Per germline, CDR1 DFQATT and CDR2 SNEGSKA (reference sequence). V dropped 6 bases and J dropped 5; count of bases not matched to a gene: 17. CDR3 length equals 17 residues.

In this sample, this clonotype turned up many times. This sequence joins TRBV12-3 or TRBV12-4 and TRBJ2-1; 11 nucleotides match TRBD1. V shed 5 bases, J shed 6 bases, and the junction held 3 bases outside the gene matches. CDR3 length: 14 amino acids. The CDR3 region has the DNA TGTGCCAGCAGTGGACAGGGGGCGTTCAATGAGCAGTTCTTC. It translates to CASSGQGAFNEQFF.

This chain joins TRBV20-1 and TRBJ2-5; TRBD2 matches at 11 bases. With V trimmed by 6 bases and J by 3 bases, 6 bases remained unmatched. The V gene's germline CDR1 is DFQATT and CDR2 SNEGSKA (reference sequence). This CDR3 is built from 14 residues. The CDR3 protein is CSATLAGGKETQYF. The CDR3 DNA sequence: TGCAGTGCCACCTTAGCGGGAGGGAAAGAGACCCAGTACTTC.

The chain is built from TRBV11-2 and TRBJ2-7; D possibly corresponds to TRBD2 (5 bases). V lost 1 base and J 2 bases, leaving 21 bases between the germline ends. Germline values: CDR1 SGHAT, CDR2 FQNNGV. This CDR3 is 18 amino acids long. The CDR3 nucleotides read TGTGCCAGCAGCTTAGGAGCCCCTGGACTCCTTACCGCCTACGAGCAGTACTTC. This translates into CASSLGAPGLLTAYEQYF.